What follows is one TCR beta chain and its context. The target antigen is unknown. Every subset's genomic DNA went evenly onto several immunoSEQ plates. Clones were read by immunoSEQ multiplex PCR, and TCRdb kept only the in-frame ones, dropping some. The profile shows around 1 million clones, 70% to 85% of them singletons. The source of the sample is a study of shared clonotypes between healthy human individuals. Study-wide points: Some naive CD4 clonotypes, roughly 4.5%, turned up in common across a few donors. Clonotypes not shared had lower generation probabilities than those common to all four donors. Rarefaction gave evidence that sorted-subset sequencing remained incomplete despite large depth.

This TCR derives from a man aged 18 to 29 in good health. The sample comprised memory CD4+ T cells sorted from blood. Specified subset: CD45RA-negative fraction.

CDR3 amino acids: CASRLTGTEETQYF. The CDR3 DNA reads as TGTGCCAGCAGGCTTACCGGGACAGAAGAGACCCAGTACTTC. The V and J genes are TRBV5-6 and TRBJ2-5, with TRBD1 matching over 7 bases. Germline assignment: CDR1 SGHDT and CDR2 YYEEEE. The CDR3 runs to 14 residues. V shed 5 bases, J shed 3 bases, and the junction held 7 bases outside the gene matches.